A selection of T cell receptor beta chains follows, all from one sample in a study of T-cell memory formation after mild COVID-19. TCRdb fed the 5' RACE reads into MiXCR, producing one record per CDR3 protein. The sample lists 25,000 to 35,000 distinct CDR3 sequences, 12% seen once, with approximately 16% in the top ten. The sample was PBMCs or a T cell subset sorted from them (not recorded which). These TCRs come from an adult woman who had mild COVID-19 (a few samples of this study predate the infection). Cell type and time point are not known. Each CDR3 is given without its conserved first and last residue. Each record gives: V gene, J gene, CDR3 protein.

V: TRBV24-1
J: TRBJ2-1
CDR3: ATSVRTGFRNEQF

V: TRBV7-2
J: TRBJ2-2
CDR3: ASSPVGNTRYTGELF

V: TRBV7-2
J: TRBJ2-1
CDR3: ASSFRTGYNEQF

V: TRBV4-1
J: TRBJ2-3
CDR3: ASSHTTLLTDTQY

V: TRBV6-4
J: TRBJ1-1
CDR3: ASSVLGGATEAF

V: TRBV3-1
J: TRBJ1-1
CDR3: ASSLRGQGYAEAF

V: TRBV3-1
J: TRBJ2-4
CDR3: ASSLGGGKNIQY

V: TRBV5-1
J: TRBJ2-3
CDR3: ASSLTSGGINTQY

V: TRBV5-1
J: TRBJ2-1
CDR3: ASSSPAGGSWNEQF

V: TRBV7-9
J: TRBJ1-2
CDR3: ASSLALGQAGINGYT

V: TRBV3-1
J: TRBJ2-2
CDR3: ASSPKETSGPGGTGELF

V: TRBV4-2
J: TRBJ2-2
CDR3: ASSQGGGLADELF

V: TRBV4-1
J: TRBJ2-3
CDR3: ASSLGQNTDTQY

V: TRBV20-1
J: TRBJ2-1
CDR3: SGVSGSVEQF